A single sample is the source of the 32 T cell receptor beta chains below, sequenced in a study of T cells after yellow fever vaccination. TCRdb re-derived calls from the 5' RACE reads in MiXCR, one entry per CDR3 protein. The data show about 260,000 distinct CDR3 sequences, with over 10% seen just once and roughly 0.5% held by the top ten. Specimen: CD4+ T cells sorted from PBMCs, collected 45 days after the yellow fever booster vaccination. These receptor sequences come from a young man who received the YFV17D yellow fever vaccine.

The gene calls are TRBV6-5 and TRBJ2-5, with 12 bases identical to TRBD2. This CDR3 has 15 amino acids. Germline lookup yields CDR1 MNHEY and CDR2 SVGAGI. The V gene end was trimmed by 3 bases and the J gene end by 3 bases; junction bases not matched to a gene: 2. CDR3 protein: CASSYRTSGEETQYF. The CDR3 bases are TGTGCCAGCAGTTATCGGACTAGCGGGGAAGAGACCCAGTACTTC.

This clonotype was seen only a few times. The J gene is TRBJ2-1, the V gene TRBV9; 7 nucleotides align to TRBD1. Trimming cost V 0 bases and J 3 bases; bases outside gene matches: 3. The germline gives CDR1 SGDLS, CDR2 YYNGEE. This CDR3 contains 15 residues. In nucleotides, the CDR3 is TGTGCCAGCAGCGTAGGACAGGGTTACTACAATGAGCAGTTCTTC. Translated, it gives CASSVGQGYYNEQFF.

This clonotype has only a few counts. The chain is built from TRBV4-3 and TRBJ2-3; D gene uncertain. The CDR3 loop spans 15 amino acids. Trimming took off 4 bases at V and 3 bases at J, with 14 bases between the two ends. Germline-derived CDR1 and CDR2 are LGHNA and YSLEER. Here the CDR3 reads CASSRNQALTDTQYF. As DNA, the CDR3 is TGCGCCAGCAGCCGAAATCAGGCACTTACAGATACGCAGTATTTT.

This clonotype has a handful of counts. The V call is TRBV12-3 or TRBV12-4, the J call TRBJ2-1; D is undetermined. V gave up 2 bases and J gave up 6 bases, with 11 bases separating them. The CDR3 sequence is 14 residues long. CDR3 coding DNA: TGTGCCAGCAGTTTAATATCGGTCGTCAATGAGCAGTTCTTC. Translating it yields CASSLISVVNEQFF.

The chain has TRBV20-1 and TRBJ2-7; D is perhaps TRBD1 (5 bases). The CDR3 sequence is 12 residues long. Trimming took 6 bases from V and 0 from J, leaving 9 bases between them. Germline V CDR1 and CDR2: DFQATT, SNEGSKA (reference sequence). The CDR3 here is CSALRVSYEQYF. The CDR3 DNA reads TGCAGTGCGCTCAGGGTCTCCTACGAGCAGTACTTC.

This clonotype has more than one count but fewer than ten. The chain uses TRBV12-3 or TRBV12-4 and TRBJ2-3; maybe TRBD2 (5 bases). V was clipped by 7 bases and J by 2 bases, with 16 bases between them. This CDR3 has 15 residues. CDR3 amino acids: CASTSRLSHTDTQYF. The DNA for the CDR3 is TGTGCCAGCACCTCCAGACTATCTCACACAGATACGCAGTATTTT.

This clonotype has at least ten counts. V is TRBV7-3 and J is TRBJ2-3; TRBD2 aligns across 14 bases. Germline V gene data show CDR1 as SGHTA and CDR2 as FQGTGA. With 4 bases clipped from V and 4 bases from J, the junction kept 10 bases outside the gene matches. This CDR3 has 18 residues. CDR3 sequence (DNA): TGTGCCAGCAGCTCCCCCCCGGGACTAGCGGGAGTAGCAGATACGCAGTATTTT. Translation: CASSSPPGLAGVADTQYF. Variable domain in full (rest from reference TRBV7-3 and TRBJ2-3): GAGVSQTPSNKVTEKGKYVELRCDPISGHTALYWYRQSLGQGPEFLIYFQGTGAADDSGLPNDRFFAVRPEGSVSTLKIQRTERGDSAVYLCASSSPPGLAGVADTQYFGPGTRLTVL.

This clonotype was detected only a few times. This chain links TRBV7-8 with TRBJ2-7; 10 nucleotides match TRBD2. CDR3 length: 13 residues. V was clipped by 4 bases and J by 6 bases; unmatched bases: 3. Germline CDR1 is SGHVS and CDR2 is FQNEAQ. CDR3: CASSSRTSGEQYF. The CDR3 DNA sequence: TGTGCCAGCAGCTCCCGGACTAGCGGCGAGCAGTACTTC.

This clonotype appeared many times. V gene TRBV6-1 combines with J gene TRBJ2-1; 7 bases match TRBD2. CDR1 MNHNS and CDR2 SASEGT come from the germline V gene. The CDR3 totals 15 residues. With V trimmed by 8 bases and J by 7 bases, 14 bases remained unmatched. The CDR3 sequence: CASRGEGAGVNEQFF. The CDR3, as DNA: TGTGCCAGCCGGGGGGAGGGAGCGGGTGTGAATGAGCAGTTCTTC.

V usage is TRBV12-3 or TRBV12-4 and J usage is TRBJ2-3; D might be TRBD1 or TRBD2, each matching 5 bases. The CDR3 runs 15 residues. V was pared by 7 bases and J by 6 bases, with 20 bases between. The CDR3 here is CASIQRPGPTDTQYF. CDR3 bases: TGTGCCAGCATTCAACGACCGGGGCCCACTGATACGCAGTATTTT.

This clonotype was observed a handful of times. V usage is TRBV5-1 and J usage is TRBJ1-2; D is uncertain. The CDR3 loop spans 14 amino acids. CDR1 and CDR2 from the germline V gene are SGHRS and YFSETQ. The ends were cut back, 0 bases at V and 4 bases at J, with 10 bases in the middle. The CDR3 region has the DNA TGCGCCAGCAGCTTGGAGGCAGCCAGCTATGGCTACACCTTC. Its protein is CASSLEAASYGYTF.

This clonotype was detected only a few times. In nucleotides, the CDR3 is TGCAGTGCTATTAGGCCTAGCGGGAGCTCCTACGAGCAGTACTTC. Its translation is CSAIRPSGSSYEQYF. The chain links TRBV20-1 to TRBJ2-7, with 10 bases lining up with TRBD2. In germline, CDR1 is DFQATT, CDR2 SNEGSKA (reference sequence). V dropped 4 bases and J dropped 0; count of bases not matched to a gene: 6. The CDR3 sequence is 15 residues long.

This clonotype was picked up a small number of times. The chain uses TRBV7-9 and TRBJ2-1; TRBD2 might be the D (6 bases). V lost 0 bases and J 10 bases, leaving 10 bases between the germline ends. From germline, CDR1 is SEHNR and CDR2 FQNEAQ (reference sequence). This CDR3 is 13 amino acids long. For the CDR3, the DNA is TGTGCCAGCAGCTTAGCCTTAGCGGCAGAGCAGTTCTTC. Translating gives CASSLALAAEQFF.

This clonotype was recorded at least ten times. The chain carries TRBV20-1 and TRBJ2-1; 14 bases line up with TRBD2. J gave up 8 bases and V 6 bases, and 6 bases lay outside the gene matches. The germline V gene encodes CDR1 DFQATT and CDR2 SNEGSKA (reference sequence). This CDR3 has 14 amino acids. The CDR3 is CSAVETSGGDEQFF. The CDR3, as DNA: TGCAGTGCCGTCGAGACTAGCGGGGGGGATGAGCAGTTCTTC.

CDR3 in amino acids: CASSDGTSGANEQFF. CDR3 DNA: TGTGCCAGCTCAGACGGGACTAGCGGGGCCAATGAGCAGTTCTTC. The V gene is TRBV18, the J gene TRBJ2-1, with 13 bases matching TRBD2. With 5 bases clipped from V and 6 bases from J, the junction kept 4 bases outside the gene matches. Looked up from germline, CDR1 is KGHSH and CDR2 is LQKENI. The length of the CDR3 is 15 residues.

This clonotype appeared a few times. As DNA, the CDR3 is TGCAGTGCTAGAGACCCGGGGCGGGAGGCCGTGAAGCAGTACTTC. Encoded protein: CSARDPGREAVKQYF. The V call is TRBV20-1, the J call TRBJ2-7, with 8 bases matching TRBD2. CDR1 is DFQATT and CDR2 is SNEGSKA in the germline V gene (reference sequence). J lost 8 bases, V lost 0 bases, and 12 bases had no gene match. This CDR3 spans 15 amino acids.

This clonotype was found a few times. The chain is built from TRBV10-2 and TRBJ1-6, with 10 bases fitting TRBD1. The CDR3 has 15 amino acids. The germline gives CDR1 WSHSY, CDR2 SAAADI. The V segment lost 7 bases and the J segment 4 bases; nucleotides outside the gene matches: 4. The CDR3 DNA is TGCGCCAGCACGGGGACAGGGGTTTATAATTCACCCCTCCACTTT. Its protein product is CASTGTGVYNSPLHF.

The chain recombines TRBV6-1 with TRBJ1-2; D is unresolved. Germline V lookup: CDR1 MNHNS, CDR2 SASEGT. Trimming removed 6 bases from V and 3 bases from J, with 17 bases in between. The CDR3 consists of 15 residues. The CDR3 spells CASSPPGRRHYGYTF. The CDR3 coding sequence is TGTGCCAGCAGCCCCCCCGGCCGCCGCCACTATGGCTACACCTTC.

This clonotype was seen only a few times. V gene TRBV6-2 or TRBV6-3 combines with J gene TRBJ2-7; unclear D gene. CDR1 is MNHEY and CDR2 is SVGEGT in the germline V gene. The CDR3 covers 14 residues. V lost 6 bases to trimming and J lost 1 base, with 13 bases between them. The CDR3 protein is CASRAEQGSYEQYF. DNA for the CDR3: TGTGCCAGCAGGGCAGAACAAGGTTCCTACGAGCAGTACTTC.

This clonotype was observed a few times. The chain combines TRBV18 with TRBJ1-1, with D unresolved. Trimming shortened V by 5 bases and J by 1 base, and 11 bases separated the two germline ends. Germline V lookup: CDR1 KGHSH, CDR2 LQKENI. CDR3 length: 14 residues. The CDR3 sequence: CASSTIQANTEAFF. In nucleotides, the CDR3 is TGTGCCAGCTCAACTATCCAGGCGAACACTGAAGCTTTCTTT.

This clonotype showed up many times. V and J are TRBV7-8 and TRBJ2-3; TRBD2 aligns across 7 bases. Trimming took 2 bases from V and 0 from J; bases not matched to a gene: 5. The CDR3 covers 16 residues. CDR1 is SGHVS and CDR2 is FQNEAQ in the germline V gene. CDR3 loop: CASSLLGGRSTDTQYF. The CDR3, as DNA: TGTGCCAGCAGCTTACTCGGCGGGAGAAGCACAGATACGCAGTATTTT.

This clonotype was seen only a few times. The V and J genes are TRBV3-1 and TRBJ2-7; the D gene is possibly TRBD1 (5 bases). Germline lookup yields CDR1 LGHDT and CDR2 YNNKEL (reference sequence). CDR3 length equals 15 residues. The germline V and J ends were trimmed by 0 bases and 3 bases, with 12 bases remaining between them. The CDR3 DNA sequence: TGTGCCAGCAGCCAAGAACAGGCCAGACTCTACGAGCAGTACTTC. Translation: CASSQEQARLYEQYF.

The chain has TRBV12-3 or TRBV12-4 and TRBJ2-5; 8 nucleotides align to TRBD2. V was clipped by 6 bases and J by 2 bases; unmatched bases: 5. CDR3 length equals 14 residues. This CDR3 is CASSKLAAQETQYF. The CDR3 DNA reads TGTGCCAGCAGCAAACTAGCGGCGCAAGAGACCCAGTACTTC.

CDR3 in amino acids: CASSAPGPNTGELFF. CDR3 bases: TGTGCCAGCAGCGCCCCGGGACCAAACACCGGGGAGCTGTTTTTT. The rearrangement links TRBV21-1 to TRBJ2-2. TRBV21-1 is described as a pseudogene. The CDR3 consists of 15 residues.

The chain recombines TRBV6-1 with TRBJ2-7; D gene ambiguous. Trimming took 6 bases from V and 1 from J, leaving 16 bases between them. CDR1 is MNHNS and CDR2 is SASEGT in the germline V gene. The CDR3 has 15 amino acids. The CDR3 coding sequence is TGTGCCAGCAGCACCGTCGGGTTCTCGTCCTACGAGCAGTACTTC. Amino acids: CASSTVGFSSYEQYF.

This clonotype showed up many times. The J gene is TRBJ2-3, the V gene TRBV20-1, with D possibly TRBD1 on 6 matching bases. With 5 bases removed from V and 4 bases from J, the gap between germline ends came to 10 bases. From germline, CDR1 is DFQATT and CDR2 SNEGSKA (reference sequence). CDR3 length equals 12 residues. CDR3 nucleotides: TGCAGTGCTGAGCCAGGGGCAGATACGCAGTATTTT. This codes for CSAEPGADTQYF.

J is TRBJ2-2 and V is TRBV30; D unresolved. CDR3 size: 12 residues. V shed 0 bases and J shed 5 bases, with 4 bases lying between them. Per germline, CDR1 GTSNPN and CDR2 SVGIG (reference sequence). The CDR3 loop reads CAWSVLTGELFF. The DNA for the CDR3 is TGTGCCTGGAGTGTACTTACCGGGGAGCTGTTTTTT.

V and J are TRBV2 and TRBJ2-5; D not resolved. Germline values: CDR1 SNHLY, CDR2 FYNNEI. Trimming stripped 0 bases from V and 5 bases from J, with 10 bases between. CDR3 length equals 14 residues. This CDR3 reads CASSEAIPGETQYF. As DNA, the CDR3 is TGTGCCAGCAGTGAAGCTATCCCTGGGGAGACCCAGTACTTC.

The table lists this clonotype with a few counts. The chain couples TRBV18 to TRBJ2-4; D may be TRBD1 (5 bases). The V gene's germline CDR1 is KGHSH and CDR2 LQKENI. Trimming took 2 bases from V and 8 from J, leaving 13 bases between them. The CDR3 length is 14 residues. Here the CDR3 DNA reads TGTGCCAGCTCACCAAAGTCAGGGCAGGACATTCAGTACTTC. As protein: CASSPKSGQDIQYF.

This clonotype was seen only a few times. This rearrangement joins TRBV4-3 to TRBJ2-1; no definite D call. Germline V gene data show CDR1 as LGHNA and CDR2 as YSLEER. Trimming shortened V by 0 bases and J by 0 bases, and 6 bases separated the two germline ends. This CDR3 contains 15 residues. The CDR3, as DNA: TGCGCCAGCAGCCAAGATTACAGCTCCTACAATGAGCAGTTCTTC. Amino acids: CASSQDYSSYNEQFF.

The CDR3 sequence: CASSLDPGDLGDTQYF. CDR3 bases: TGCGCCAGCAGCTTGGACCCCGGAGACCTGGGCGATACGCAGTATTTT. The V gene is TRBV5-1, the J gene TRBJ2-3; D is uncertain. The CDR3 is made up of 16 amino acids. With 0 bases removed from V and 6 bases from J, the gap between germline ends came to 17 bases. Per the germline V gene, CDR1 is SGHRS and CDR2 is YFSETQ.

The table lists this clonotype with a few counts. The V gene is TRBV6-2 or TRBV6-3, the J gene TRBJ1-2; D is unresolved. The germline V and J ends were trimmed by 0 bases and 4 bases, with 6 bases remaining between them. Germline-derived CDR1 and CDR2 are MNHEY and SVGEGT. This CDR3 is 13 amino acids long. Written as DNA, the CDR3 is TGTGCCAGCAGTTACTCGAACAGCTATGGCTACACCTTC. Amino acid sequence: CASSYSNSYGYTF.